This entry lists 6 T cell receptor beta chains sequenced from one sample in a study of cytomegalovirus exposure and HLA in healthy donors. It was with 60 Vbeta and 13 Jbeta primers that the PCR ran. Assay: immunoSEQ multiplex PCR; the TCRdb copy retains only in-frame clones and omits some. The data hold roughly 80,000 clones, with about 81% observed a single time. The sample was PBMCs. The source is a woman in her forties or fifties in good health and CMV-seronegative.

The chain uses TRBV28 and TRBJ2-7; 8 positions agree with TRBD1. CDR1 and CDR2 from the germline V gene are MDHEN and SYDVKM. Losses at the gene ends were 5 bases for V and 5 bases for J; bases not matched to a gene: 11. The CDR3 has 15 amino acids. The CDR3 loop is CASSPQDRVYHEQYF. CDR3 DNA sequence: TGTGCCAGCAGTCCGCAGGACAGGGTGTACCACGAGCAGTACTTC.

This chain uses TRBV7-6 with TRBJ2-5; D might be TRBD2 (7 bases). V was cut by 3 bases and J by 2 bases, with 13 bases left in between. Per the germline V gene, CDR1 is SGHVS and CDR2 is FNYEAQ. The CDR3 has 15 residues. The CDR3 DNA is TGTGCCAGCAGCTTTCGGGGAGGGGGGCAAGAGACCCAGTACTTC. Protein sequence: CASSFRGGGQETQYF.

The V gene is TRBV9, the J gene TRBJ2-1; 10 nucleotides line up with TRBD2. V dropped 4 bases and J dropped 1; count of bases not matched to a gene: 2. The germline gives CDR1 SGDLS, CDR2 YYNGEE. The CDR3 totals 15 residues. The CDR3 is CASSNSGGSYNEQFF. In nucleotides, the CDR3 is TGTGCCAGCAGCAATAGCGGGGGGTCCTACAATGAGCAGTTCTTC.

J is TRBJ2-2 and V is TRBV10-3; D is possibly TRBD2 (6 bases). Germline V gene lookup returns CDR1 ENHRY and CDR2 SYGVKD. This CDR3 is built from 15 residues. Trimming removed 4 bases from V and 6 bases from J, with 15 bases in between. CDR3 region: CAISVGKGRPGELFF. DNA for the CDR3: TGTGCCATCAGTGTTGGCAAGGGGAGGCCCGGGGAGCTGTTTTTT.

CDR3 loop: CASSYFVDLNTEAFF. The CDR3 nucleotides are TGTGCCAGCAGTTACTTCGTTGACTTGAACACTGAAGCTTTCTTT. The J gene is TRBJ1-1, the V gene TRBV6-5; D is undetermined. The CDR3 runs 15 residues. V was clipped by 1 base and J by 0 bases, with 9 bases between them. The V gene's germline CDR1 is MNHEY and CDR2 SVGAGI.

V gene TRBV7-9 combines with J gene TRBJ2-1; TRBD2 matches at 9 bases. Germline V gene data show CDR1 as SEHNR and CDR2 as FQNEAQ (reference sequence). The CDR3 contains 14 residues. J lost 4 bases, V lost 3 bases, and 1 base had no gene match. The CDR3 loop is CASSFLAGYNEQFF. CDR3 DNA sequence: TGTGCCAGCAGCTTCCTAGCGGGGTACAATGAGCAGTTCTTC.